Presented here are 30 T cell receptor beta chains from one specimen sequenced in a study of monozygotic twins with inflammatory bowel disease. TCRdb re-called the 5' RACE reads, yielding one record per CDR3 amino acid sequence without DNA. The record lists fewer than 450,000 distinct CDR3 sequences, of which the ten most abundant hold around 2.6%. Sequencing was done on a sample of blood. These TCRs come from a human donor with ulcerative colitis or Crohn's disease, or a healthy co-twin of an affected twin (not recorded which).

The rearrangement links TRBV19 to TRBJ1-2. The CDR3 contains 16 residues. Per the germline V gene, CDR1 is LNHDA and CDR2 is SQIVND (reference sequence). The CDR3 spells CASSPIELRPNYGYTF.

The chain has TRBV5-1 and TRBJ2-2; TCRdb lists TRBD1, though no DNA is available to test this call. CDR1 SGHRS and CDR2 YFSETQ come from the germline V gene. The CDR3 contains 15 residues. This chain's CDR3 is CASSAGQMNTGELFF.

The chain has TRBV19 and TRBJ1-5; TCRdb proposes TRBD1, but this gene call is untestable without DNA. Germline CDR1 is LNHDA and CDR2 is SQIVND (reference sequence). The CDR3 runs to 18 residues. CDR3 sequence reads: CASSTLQGAYYSNQPQHF.

The chain couples TRBV28 to TRBJ1-4. The CDR3 spans 13 residues. Germline V gene lookup returns CDR1 MDHEN and CDR2 SYDVKM. The CDR3 here is CASSFLDGEKLFF.

The CDR3 here is CASTTPAGGWETQYF. This rearrangement joins TRBV5-4 to TRBJ2-5; TCRdb proposes TRBD2, but this gene call is untestable without DNA. Per the germline V gene, CDR1 is SGHNT and CDR2 is YYREEE (reference sequence). The CDR3 spans 15 residues.

CDR3 region: CASSQDWRGLGELFF. The chain joins TRBV3-1 to TRBJ2-2; as DNA is missing, the TRBD1 call by TCRdb cannot be tested. This CDR3 is 15 amino acids long. CDR1 and CDR2 from the germline V gene are LGHDT and YNNKEL (reference sequence).

V and J are TRBV20-1 and TRBJ2-7; TCRdb returns TRBD2, unconfirmable since there is no DNA. Looked up from germline, CDR1 is DFQATT and CDR2 is SNEGSKA (reference sequence). The CDR3 is 13 residues long. The CDR3 sequence is CSAKPGLAYEQYF.

V and J are TRBV10-3 and TRBJ2-4. This CDR3 has 12 residues. Germline V lookup: CDR1 ENHRY, CDR2 SYGVKD. CDR3 amino acids: CAISEPENIQYF.

The rearrangement joins TRBV28 to TRBJ1-2; with no DNA, the TCRdb D assignment of TRBD1 cannot be verified. The germline V gene has CDR1 MDHEN and CDR2 SYDVKM. This CDR3 is built from 15 residues. CDR3 region: CASSSIGQGQGGYTF.

The genes are TRBV12-3 or TRBV12-4 and TRBJ1-5; the TCRdb call, TRBD1, lacks DNA for checking. The CDR3 sequence is 14 residues long. The CDR3 protein is CASSPTGDNQPQHF.

The gene calls are TRBV20-1 and TRBJ2-2; absent DNA, TCRdb's TRBD2 call cannot be checked. CDR3 length: 18 amino acids. Germline-derived CDR1 and CDR2 are DFQATT and SNEGSKA (reference sequence). The CDR3 protein is CSAKGPGLAGGNTGELFF.

V usage is TRBV4-3 and J usage is TRBJ1-2; TCRdb's assignment of TRBD1 cannot be checked, as there is no DNA. The CDR3 has 17 amino acids. Germline CDR1 and CDR2: LGHNA and YSLEER. The CDR3: CASSQEWQDRSYYGYTF.

The chain employs TRBV3-1 and TRBJ1-4; TCRdb's assignment of TRBD1 cannot be checked, as there is no DNA. CDR1 is LGHDT and CDR2 is YNNKEL in the germline V gene (reference sequence). The CDR3 runs to 14 residues. CDR3 sequence reads: CASSPSSGPGTCFF.

V gene TRBV7-3 combines with J gene TRBJ2-5; checking the TCRdb D call of TRBD2 is not possible without DNA. Per the germline V gene, CDR1 is SGHTA and CDR2 is FQGTGA. The CDR3 sequence is 21 residues long. The CDR3 region is CASSLTPGLAGGPRSQETQYF.

The V and J genes are TRBV21-1 and TRBJ1-1; with no DNA, the TCRdb D assignment of TRBD1 cannot be verified. TRBV21-1 is a pseudogene locus. This CDR3 spans 12 amino acids. The chain's CDR3 is CASRQGRTEAFF.

The chain employs TRBV7-7 and TRBJ2-3; the D gene TCRdb calls, TRBD2, cannot be checked with no DNA. The CDR3 contains 17 residues. Germline V gives CDR1 SSHAT, CDR2 FNYEAQ (reference sequence). The CDR3 reads CASSSGGVGAVADTQYF.

The CDR3: CASSPEGAWTEAFF. The J gene is TRBJ1-1, the V gene TRBV5-1; the D call from TCRdb, TRBD1, cannot be confirmed without DNA. This CDR3 region has 14 residues. CDR1 and CDR2 (germline): SGHRS, YFSETQ.

The V call is TRBV7-8, the J call TRBJ2-7; as DNA is missing, the TRBD2 call by TCRdb cannot be tested. This CDR3 contains 16 residues. Germline V gene sequence: CDR1 SGHVS, CDR2 FQNEAQ. CDR3 protein: CASSPGGRTSDYEQYF.

The gene calls are TRBV29-1 and TRBJ2-5. This CDR3 has 14 amino acids. Germline lookup yields CDR1 SQVTM and CDR2 ANQGSEA. CDR3: CSVEDLKGLETQYF.

The J gene is TRBJ1-2, the V gene TRBV29-1; TCRdb proposes TRBD1, but this gene call is untestable without DNA. Germline CDR1 and CDR2: SQVTM and ANQGSEA. CDR3 size: 15 residues. The CDR3: CSVVRDRAYVNGYTF. The full variable domain, completed using reference TRBV29-1 and TRBJ1-2, is SAVISQKPSRDICQRGTSLTIQCQVDSQVTMMFWYRQQPGQSLTLIATANQGSEATYESGFVIDKFPISRPNLTFSTLTVSNMSPEDSSIYLCSVVRDRAYVNGYTFGSGTRLTVV.

The genes are TRBV15 and TRBJ2-7; the TCRdb D gene call, TRBD1, has no DNA to confirm it. The germline CDR1 and CDR2 sequences are LNHNV and YYDKDF (reference sequence). CDR3 length equals 16 residues. CDR3 sequence reads: CATSREDMGELYEQYF.

The J gene is TRBJ2-7, the V gene TRBV6-2 or TRBV6-3; TCRdb outputs TRBD1, but without DNA this stays unchecked. CDR1 is MNHEY, CDR2 SVGEGT, per germline. The CDR3 extends over 15 amino acids. CDR3 sequence reads: CASSKHRELIPEQYF.

V usage is TRBV6-1 and J usage is TRBJ2-3; TCRdb lists TRBD2, though no DNA is available to test this call. The CDR3 covers 15 residues. The germline V gene encodes CDR1 MNHNS and CDR2 SASEGT. The CDR3 here is CASGSYGARTDTQYF.

This rearrangement joins TRBV20-1 to TRBJ2-1; the D call from TCRdb, TRBD2, cannot be confirmed without DNA. CDR3 length equals 16 residues. Per germline, CDR1 DFQATT and CDR2 SNEGSKA (reference sequence). CDR3 protein: CSAGRVAAGGHNEQFF.

The chain employs TRBV7-8 and TRBJ2-6; TCRdb returns TRBD2, unconfirmable since there is no DNA. The CDR3 spans 18 residues. Germline V gives CDR1 SGHVS, CDR2 FQNEAQ. CDR3 in amino acids: CASSLGVGGGSGVNVLTF.

The chain employs TRBV6-1 and TRBJ2-5; TCRdb names TRBD1, which stays unverified in the absence of DNA. Germline lookup yields CDR1 MNHNS and CDR2 SASEGT. CDR3 length: 14 amino acids. The CDR3 sequence: CASRAGHLEETQYF.

V gene TRBV5-6 combines with J gene TRBJ2-7. Germline CDR1 reads SGHDT; CDR2 reads YYEEEE. CDR3 length equals 14 residues. CDR3 protein: CASSLPTGVHEQYF. The full variable domain, with the rest looked up from reference TRBV5-6 and TRBJ2-7, is DAGVTQSPTHLIKTRGQQVTLRCSPKSGHDTVSWYQQALGQGPQFIFQYYEEEERQRGNFPDRFSGHQFPNYSSELNVNALLLGDSALYLCASSLPTGVHEQYFGPGTRLTVT.

This chain connects TRBV29-1 to TRBJ2-5; TCRdb returns TRBD1, unconfirmable since there is no DNA. CDR1 and CDR2 from the germline V gene are SQVTM and ANQGSEA. The CDR3 covers 13 residues. The CDR3 loop reads CSVGRGQQETQYF.

The chain employs TRBV12-3 or TRBV12-4 and TRBJ1-2. CDR3 length equals 15 residues. The CDR3 loop is CASSFGPIEGYGYTF.

The chain has TRBV7-3 and TRBJ2-7. Germline CDR1 is SGHTA and CDR2 is FQGTGA. This CDR3 comprises 16 residues. CDR3 residues: CASSLNGGLVSYEQYF.